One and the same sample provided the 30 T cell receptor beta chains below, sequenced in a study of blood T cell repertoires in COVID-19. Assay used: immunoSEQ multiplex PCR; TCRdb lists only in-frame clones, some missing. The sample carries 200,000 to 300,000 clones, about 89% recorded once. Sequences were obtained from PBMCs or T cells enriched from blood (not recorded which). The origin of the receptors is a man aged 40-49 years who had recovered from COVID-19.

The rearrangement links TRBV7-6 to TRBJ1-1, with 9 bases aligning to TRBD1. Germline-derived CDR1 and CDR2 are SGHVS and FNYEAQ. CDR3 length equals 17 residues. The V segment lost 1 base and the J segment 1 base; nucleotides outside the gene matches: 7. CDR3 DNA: TGTGCCAGCAGCTTAGGAACCGGGACAGGGCCGAACACTGAAGCTTTCTTT. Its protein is CASSLGTGTGPNTEAFF.

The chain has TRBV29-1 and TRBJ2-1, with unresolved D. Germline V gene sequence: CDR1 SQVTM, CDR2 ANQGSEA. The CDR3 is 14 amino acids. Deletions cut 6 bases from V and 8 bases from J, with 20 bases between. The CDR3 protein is CSVLGLGWVDEQFF. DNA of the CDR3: TGCAGCGTCCTGGGCCTTGGGTGGGTCGATGAGCAGTTCTTC.

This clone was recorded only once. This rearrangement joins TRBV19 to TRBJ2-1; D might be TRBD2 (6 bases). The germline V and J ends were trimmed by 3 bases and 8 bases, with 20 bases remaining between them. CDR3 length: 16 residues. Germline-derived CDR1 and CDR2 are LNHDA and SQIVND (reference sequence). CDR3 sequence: CASSISLGGPWDEQFF. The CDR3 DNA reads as TGTGCCAGTAGTATTTCTCTCGGGGGACCTTGGGATGAGCAGTTCTTC.

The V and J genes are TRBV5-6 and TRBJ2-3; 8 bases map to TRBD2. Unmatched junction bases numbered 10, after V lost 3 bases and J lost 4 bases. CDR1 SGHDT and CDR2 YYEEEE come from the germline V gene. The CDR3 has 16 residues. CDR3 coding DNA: TGTGCCAGCAGCTCGTCCGGGACTAGATCAGCAGATACGCAGTATTTT. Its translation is CASSSSGTRSADTQYF.

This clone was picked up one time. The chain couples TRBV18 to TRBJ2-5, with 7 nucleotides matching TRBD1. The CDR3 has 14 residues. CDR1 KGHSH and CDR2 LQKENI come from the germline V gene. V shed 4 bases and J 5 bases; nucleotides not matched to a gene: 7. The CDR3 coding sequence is TGTGCCAGCTCACAGAACAGGGGACGGGAGACCCAGTACTTC. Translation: CASSQNRGRETQYF.

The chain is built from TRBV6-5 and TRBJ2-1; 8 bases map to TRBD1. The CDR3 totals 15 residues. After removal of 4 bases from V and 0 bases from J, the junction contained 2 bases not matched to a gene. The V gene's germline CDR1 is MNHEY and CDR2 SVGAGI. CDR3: CASSFGTGSYNEQFF. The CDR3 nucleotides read TGTGCCAGCAGTTTCGGGACAGGCTCCTACAATGAGCAGTTCTTC.

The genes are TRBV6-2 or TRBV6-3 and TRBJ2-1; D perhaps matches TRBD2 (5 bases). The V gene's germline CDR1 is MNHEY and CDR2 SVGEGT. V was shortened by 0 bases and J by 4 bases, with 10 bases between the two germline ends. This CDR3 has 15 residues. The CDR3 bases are TGTGCCAGCAGTTACTCTGGCGGACTTTACAATGAGCAGTTCTTC. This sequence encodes CASSYSGGLYNEQFF.

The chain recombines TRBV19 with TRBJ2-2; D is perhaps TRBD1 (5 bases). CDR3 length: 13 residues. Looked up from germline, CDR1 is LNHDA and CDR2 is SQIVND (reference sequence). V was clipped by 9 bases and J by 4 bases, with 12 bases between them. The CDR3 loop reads CASTQTVTGELFF. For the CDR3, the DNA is TGTGCCAGCACCCAGACAGTCACCGGGGAGCTGTTTTTT.

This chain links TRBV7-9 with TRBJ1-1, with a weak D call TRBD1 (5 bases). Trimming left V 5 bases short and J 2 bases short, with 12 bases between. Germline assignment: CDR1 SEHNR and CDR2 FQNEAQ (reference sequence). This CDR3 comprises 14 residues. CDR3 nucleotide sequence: TGTGCCAGCAGCACTGAGACAGATAACACTGAAGCTTTCTTT. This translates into CASSTETDNTEAFF.

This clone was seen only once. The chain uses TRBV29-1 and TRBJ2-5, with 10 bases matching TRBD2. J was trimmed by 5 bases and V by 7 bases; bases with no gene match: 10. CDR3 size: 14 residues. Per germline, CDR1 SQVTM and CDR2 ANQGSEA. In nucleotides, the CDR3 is TGCAGCGCCCAAAAAGCGGGAGGGGGGGAGACCCAGTACTTC. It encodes CSAQKAGGGETQYF.

The CDR3 sequence is CASSVGHRDSYNSPLHF. In nucleotides, the CDR3 is TGTGCCAGCAGCGTAGGCCACAGGGATTCCTATAATTCACCCCTCCACTTT. The chain carries TRBV9 and TRBJ1-6, with D perhaps TRBD1 (6 bases). The CDR3 covers 17 residues. V gave up 0 bases and J gave up 1 base, with 11 bases separating them. CDR1 is SGDLS, CDR2 YYNGEE, per germline.

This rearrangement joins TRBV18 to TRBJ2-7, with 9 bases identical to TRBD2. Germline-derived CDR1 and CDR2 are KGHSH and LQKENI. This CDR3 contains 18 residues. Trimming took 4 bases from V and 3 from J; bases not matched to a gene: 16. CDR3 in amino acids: CASSHQRLPAGGDYEQYF. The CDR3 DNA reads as TGTGCCAGCTCACACCAGCGTCTGCCGGCGGGAGGGGACTACGAGCAGTACTTC.

The CDR3 reads CSVESGAFDTGELFF. CDR3 nucleotides: TGCAGCGTTGAATCAGGGGCATTCGACACCGGGGAGCTGTTTTTT. V and J are TRBV29-1 and TRBJ2-2, with D perhaps TRBD1 (6 bases). Looked up from germline, CDR1 is SQVTM and CDR2 is ANQGSEA. The germline V and J ends were trimmed by 2 bases and 3 bases, with 13 bases remaining between them. The CDR3 is 15 residues long.

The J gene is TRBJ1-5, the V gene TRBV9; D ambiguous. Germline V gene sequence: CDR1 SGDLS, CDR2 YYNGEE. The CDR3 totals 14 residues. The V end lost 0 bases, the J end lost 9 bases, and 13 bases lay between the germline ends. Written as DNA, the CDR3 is TGTGCCAGCAGCGTAGATGAGGGTCTGGGGCCCCAGCATTTT. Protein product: CASSVDEGLGPQHF.

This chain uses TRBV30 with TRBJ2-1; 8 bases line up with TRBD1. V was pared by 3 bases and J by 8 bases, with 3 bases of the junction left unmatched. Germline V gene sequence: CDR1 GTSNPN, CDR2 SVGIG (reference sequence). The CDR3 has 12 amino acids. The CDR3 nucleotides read TGTGCCTGGAGCCCGACAGGGGATGAGCAGTTCTTC. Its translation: CAWSPTGDEQFF. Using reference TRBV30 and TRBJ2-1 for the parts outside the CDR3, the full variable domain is SQTIHQWPATLVQPVGSPLSLECTVEGTSNPNLYWYRQAAGRGLQLLFYSVGIGQISSEVPQNLSASRPQDRQFILSSKKLLLSDSGFYLCAWSPTGDEQFFGPGTRLTVL.

The CDR3 loop is CASSLEGFLTNTGELFF. The CDR3 region has the DNA TGTGCCAGCAGCTTGGAGGGATTCCTCACGAACACCGGGGAGCTGTTTTTT. The V and J genes are TRBV11-3 and TRBJ2-2; tentative D call: TRBD2 (6 bases). V was clipped by 3 bases and J by 0 bases, with 14 bases between them. Germline V CDR1 and CDR2: SGHNT, YENEEA. The CDR3 has 17 residues.

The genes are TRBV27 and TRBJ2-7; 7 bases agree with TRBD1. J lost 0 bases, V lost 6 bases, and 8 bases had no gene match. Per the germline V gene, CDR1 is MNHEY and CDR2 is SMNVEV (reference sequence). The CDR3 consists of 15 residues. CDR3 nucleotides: TGTGCCAGCAGACAGGGGCGAGGCGGCTCCTACGAGCAGTACTTC. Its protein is CASRQGRGGSYEQYF.

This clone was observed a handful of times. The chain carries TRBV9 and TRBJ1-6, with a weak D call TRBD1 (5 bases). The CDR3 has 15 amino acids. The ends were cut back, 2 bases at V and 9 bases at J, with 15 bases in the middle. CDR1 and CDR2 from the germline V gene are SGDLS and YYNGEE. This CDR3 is CASSVGGDRGSPLHF. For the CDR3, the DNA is TGTGCCAGCAGCGTCGGGGGGGACCGGGGTTCACCCCTCCACTTT. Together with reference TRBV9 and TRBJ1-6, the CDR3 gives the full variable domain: DSGVTQTPKHLITATGQRVTLRCSPRSGDLSVYWYQQSLDQGLQFLIQYYNGEERAKGNILERFSAQQFPDLHSELNLSSLELGDSALYFCASSVGGDRGSPLHFGNGTRLTVT.

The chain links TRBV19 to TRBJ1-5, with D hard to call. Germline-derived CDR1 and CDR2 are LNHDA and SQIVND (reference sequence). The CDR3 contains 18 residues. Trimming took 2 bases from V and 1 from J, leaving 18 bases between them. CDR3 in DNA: TGTGCCAGTAGTATACCTAATAGGAACAGTCGGAGCAATCAGCCCCAGCATTTT. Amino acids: CASSIPNRNSRSNQPQHF.

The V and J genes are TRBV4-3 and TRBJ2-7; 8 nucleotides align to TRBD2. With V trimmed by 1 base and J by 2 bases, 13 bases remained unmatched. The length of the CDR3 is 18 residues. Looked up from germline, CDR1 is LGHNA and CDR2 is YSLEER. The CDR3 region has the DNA TGCGCCAGCAGCCAAGTCCTTAGCGGGGCCCCATTTACCTACGAGCAGTACTTC. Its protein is CASSQVLSGAPFTYEQYF.

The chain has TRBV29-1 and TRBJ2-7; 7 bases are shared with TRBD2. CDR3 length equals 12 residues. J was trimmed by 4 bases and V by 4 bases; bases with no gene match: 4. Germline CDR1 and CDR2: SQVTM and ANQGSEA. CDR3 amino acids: CSVASGGYEQYF. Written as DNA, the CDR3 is TGCAGCGTTGCTAGCGGTGGATACGAGCAGTACTTC.

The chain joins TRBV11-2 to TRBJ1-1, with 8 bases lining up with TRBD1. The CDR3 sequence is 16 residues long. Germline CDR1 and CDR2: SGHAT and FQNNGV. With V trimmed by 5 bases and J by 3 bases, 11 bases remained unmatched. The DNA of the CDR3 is TGTGCCAGCAGCCAACTACCCAGGGGGCCGGACACTGAAGCTTTCTTT. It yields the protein CASSQLPRGPDTEAFF.

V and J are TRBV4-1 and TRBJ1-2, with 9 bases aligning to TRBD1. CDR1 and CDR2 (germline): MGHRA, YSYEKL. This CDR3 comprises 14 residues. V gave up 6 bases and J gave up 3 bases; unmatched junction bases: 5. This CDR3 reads CASSTGGRHYGYTF. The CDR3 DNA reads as TGCGCCAGCAGTACAGGGGGCAGGCACTATGGCTACACCTTC.

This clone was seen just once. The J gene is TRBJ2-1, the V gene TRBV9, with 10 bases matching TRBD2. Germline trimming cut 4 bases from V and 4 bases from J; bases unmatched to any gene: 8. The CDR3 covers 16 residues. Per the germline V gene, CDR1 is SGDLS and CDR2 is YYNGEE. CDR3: CASSPASGSSYNEQFF. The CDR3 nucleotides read TGTGCCAGCAGCCCCGCTAGCGGGAGCTCGTACAATGAGCAGTTCTTC. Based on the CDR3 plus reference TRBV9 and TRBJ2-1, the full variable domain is DSGVTQTPKHLITATGQRVTLRCSPRSGDLSVYWYQQSLDQGLQFLIQYYNGEERAKGNILERFSAQQFPDLHSELNLSSLELGDSALYFCASSPASGSSYNEQFFGPGTRLTVL.

The DNA of the CDR3 is TGTGCCAGTAGTAAGACTAGCGGCAGTTACAATGAGCAGTTCTTC. This sequence encodes CASSKTSGSYNEQFF. The J gene is TRBJ2-1, the V gene TRBV19, with TRBD2 identical over 9 bases. Trimming took 4 bases from V and 4 from J; bases not matched to a gene: 5. CDR1 and CDR2 from the germline V gene are LNHDA and SQIVND (reference sequence). The CDR3 covers 15 residues.

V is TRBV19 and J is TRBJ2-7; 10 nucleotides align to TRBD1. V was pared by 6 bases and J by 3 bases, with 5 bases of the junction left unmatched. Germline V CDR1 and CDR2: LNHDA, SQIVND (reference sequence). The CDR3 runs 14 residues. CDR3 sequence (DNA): TGTGCCAGTAGCGGGACAGGGGTTCTCTACGAGCAGTACTTC. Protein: CASSGTGVLYEQYF.

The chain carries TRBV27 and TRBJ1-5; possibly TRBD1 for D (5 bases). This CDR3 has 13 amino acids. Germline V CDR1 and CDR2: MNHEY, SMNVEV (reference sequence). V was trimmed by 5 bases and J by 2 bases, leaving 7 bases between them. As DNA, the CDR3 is TGTGCCAGCAGTACGACAGGCAATCAGCCCCAGCATTTT. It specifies CASSTTGNQPQHF.

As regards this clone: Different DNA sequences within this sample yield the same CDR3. The CDR3: CASSVAGNTEAFF. The CDR3 region has the DNA TGTGCCAGCAGCGTGGCAGGGAACACTGAAGCTTTCTTT. The chain links TRBV9 to TRBJ1-1, with D unresolved. V was pared by 2 bases and J by 1 base, with 6 bases between. CDR1 is SGDLS, CDR2 YYNGEE, per germline. CDR3 length: 13 residues.

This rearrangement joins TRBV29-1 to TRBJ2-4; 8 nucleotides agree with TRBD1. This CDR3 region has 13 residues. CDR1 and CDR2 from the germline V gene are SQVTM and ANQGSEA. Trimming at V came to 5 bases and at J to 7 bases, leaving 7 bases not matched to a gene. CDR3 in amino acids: CSVSQGAMNIQYF. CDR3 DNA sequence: TGCAGCGTTTCCCAGGGGGCGATGAACATTCAGTACTTC.

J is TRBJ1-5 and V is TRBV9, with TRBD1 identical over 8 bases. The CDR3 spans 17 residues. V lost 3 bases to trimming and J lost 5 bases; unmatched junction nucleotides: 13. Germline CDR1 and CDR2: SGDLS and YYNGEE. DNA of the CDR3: TGTGCCAGCAGCGGAGGGGTGGGACAGGCCCAGGATCAGCCCCAGCATTTT. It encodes CASSGGVGQAQDQPQHF.